This record concerns one T cell receptor beta chain sequence. Its antigen is not identified. The PCR used 60 Vbeta and 13 Jbeta primers. Method: immunoSEQ multiplex PCR; TCRdb's copy keeps in-frame clones and lacks some. The sample includes about 150,000 clones, about 70% of them seen just once. This entry belongs to a study of cytomegalovirus exposure and HLA in healthy donors. Study-wide results and limits: Specificity for CMV antigens was confirmed in vitro for three of the CMV-associated chains. An ancestry cluster, one associated with Asian ancestry, reportedly showed fewer N-insertions than the 666-donor mean in a later analysis. Many donors shared some public TCRs, even though most TCR sequences were rare.

CDR1 SGHVS and CDR2 FNYEAQ come from the germline V gene. Trimming left V 5 bases short and J 0 bases short, with 9 bases between. The CDR3 runs to 14 residues. The chain recombines TRBV7-6 with TRBJ2-3; D is undetermined. This TCR derives from a man in his late teens or twenties in good health and CMV-seronegative. What was sequenced was PBMCs. The DNA for the CDR3 is TGTGCCAGCAGCCCTCGGAGCAGCACAGATACGCAGTATTTT. This gives the protein CASSPRSSTDTQYF.